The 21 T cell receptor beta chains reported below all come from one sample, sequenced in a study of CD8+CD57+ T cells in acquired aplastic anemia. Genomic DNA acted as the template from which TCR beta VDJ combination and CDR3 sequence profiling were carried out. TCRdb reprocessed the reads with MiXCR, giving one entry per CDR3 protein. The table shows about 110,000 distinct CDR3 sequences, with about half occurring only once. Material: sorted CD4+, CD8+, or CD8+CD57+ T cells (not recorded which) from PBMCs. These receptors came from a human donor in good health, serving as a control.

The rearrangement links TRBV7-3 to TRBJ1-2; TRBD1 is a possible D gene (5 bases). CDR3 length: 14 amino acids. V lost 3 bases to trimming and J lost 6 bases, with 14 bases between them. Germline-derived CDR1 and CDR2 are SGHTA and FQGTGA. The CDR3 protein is CASSFTSGGHGYTF. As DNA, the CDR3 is TGTGCCAGCAGCTTTACCTCGGGGGGTCATGGCTACACCTTC.

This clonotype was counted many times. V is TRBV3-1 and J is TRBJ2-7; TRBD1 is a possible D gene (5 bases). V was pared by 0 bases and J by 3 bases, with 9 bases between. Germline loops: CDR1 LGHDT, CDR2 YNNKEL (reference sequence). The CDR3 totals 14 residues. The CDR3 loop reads CASSQDVRVYEQYF. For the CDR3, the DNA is TGTGCCAGCAGCCAAGATGTCAGGGTCTACGAGCAGTACTTC.

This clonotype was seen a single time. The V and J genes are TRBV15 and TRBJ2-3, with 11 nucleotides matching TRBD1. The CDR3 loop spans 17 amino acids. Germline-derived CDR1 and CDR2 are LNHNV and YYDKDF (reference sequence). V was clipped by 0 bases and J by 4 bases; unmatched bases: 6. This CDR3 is CATSREGDRGIADTQYF. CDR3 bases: TGTGCCACCAGCAGAGAGGGGGACAGGGGGATCGCAGATACGCAGTATTTT.

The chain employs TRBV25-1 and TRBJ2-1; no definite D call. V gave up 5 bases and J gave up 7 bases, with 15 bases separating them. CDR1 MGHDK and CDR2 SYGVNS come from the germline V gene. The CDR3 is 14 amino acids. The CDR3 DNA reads TGTGCCAGCAGTAAGGCGGACGGTGGGAATGAGCAGTTCTTC. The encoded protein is CASSKADGGNEQFF.

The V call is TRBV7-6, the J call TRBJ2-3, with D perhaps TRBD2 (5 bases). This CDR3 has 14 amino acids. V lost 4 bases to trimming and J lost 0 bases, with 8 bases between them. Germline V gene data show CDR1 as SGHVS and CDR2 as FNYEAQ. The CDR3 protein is CASSSRTSTDTQYF. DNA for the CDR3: TGTGCCAGCAGCTCCAGGACTAGCACAGATACGCAGTATTTT.

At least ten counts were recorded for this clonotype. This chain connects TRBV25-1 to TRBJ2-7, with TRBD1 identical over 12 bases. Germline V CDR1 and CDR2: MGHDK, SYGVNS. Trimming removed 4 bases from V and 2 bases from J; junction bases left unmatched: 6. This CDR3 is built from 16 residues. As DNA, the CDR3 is TGTGCCAGCAGTGGGGGGGACAGGGGGCAAACCTACGAGCAGTACTTC. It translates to CASSGGDRGQTYEQYF.

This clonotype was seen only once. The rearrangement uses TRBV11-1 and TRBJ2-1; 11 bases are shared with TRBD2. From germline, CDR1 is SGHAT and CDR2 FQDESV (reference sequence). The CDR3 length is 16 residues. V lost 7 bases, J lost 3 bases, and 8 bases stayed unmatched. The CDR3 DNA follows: TGTGCCAGCAAGAAGCCGGGACTAGCGGACTACAATGAGCAGTTCTTC. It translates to CASKKPGLADYNEQFF.

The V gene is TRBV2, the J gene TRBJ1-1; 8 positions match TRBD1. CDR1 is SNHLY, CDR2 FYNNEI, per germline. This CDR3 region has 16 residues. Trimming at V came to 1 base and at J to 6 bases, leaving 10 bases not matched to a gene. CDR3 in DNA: TGTGCCAGCAGTGAAGATGCCAGACAGGGGTTTTCTGAAGCTTTCTTT. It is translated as CASSEDARQGFSEAFF.

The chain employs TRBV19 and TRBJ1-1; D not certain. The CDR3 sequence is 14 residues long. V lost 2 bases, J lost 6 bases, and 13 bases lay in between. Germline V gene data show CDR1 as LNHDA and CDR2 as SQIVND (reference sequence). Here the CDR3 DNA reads TGTGCCAGTAGTATAAAGGCTCTAGGCGCTGAAGCTTTCTTT. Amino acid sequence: CASSIKALGAEAFF.

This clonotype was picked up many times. The chain's CDR3 is CASSVREGLTYNEQFF. The CDR3 DNA sequence: TGTGCCAGCAGCGTACGCGAGGGGTTAACCTACAATGAGCAGTTCTTC. The V and J genes are TRBV9 and TRBJ2-1; possibly TRBD1 or TRBD2 for D (5 bases each). This CDR3 contains 16 residues. Germline CDR1 reads SGDLS; CDR2 reads YYNGEE. Between the trimmed V and J ends, which lost 1 base and 2 bases, there was a span of 13 bases.

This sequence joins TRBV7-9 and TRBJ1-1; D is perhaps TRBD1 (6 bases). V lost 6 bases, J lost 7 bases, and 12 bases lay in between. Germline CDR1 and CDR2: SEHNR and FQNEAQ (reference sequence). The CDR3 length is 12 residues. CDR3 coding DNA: TGTGCCAGCAGTACCACAGGGCTTGAAGCTTTCTTT. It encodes CASSTTGLEAFF.

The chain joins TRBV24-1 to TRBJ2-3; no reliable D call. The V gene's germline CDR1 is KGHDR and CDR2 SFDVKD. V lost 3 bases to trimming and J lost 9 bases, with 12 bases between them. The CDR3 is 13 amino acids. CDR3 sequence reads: CATSDDFRGTQYF. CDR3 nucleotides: TGTGCCACCAGTGATGACTTCCGAGGCACGCAGTATTTT.

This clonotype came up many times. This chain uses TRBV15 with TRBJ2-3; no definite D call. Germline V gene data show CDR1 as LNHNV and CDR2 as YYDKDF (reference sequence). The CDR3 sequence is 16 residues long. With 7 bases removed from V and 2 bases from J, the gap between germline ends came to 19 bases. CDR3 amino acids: CATTPERSPDTDTQYF. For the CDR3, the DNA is TGTGCCACCACACCGGAACGTAGTCCGGACACAGATACGCAGTATTTT.

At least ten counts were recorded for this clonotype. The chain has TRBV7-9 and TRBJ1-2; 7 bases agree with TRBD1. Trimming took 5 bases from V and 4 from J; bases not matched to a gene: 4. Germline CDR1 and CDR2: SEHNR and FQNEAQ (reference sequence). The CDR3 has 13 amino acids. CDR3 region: CASSRDSPYGYTF. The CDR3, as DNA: TGTGCCAGCAGCCGGGACAGCCCCTATGGCTACACCTTC. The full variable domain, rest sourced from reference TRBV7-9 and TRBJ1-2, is DTGVSQNPRHKITKRGQNVTFRCDPISEHNRLYWYRQTLGQGPEFLTYFQNEAQLEKSRLLSDRFSAERPKGSFSTLEIQRTEQGDSAMYLCASSRDSPYGYTFGSGTRLTVV.

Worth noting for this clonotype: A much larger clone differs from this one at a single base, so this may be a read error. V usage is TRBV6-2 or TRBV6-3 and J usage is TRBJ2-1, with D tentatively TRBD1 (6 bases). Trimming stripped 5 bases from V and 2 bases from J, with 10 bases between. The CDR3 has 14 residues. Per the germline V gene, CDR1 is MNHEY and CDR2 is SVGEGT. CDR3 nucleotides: TGTGCCAGCAGTCTCAGGACAGCCTACAATGAGCAGTTCTTC. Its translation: CASSLRTAYNEQFF.

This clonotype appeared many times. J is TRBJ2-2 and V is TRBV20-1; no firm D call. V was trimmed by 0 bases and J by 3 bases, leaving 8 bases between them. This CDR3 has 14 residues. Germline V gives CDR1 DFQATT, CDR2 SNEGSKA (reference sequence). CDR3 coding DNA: TGCAGTGCTAGAGATTTTTTTGACACCGGGGAGCTGTTTTTT. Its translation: CSARDFFDTGELFF.

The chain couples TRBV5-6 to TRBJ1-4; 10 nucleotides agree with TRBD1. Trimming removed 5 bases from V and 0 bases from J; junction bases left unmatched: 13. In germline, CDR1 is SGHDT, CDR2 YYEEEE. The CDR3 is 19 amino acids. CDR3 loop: CASSLDRDRGTTTNEKLFF. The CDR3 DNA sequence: TGTGCCAGCAGTCTAGACCGGGACAGGGGTACGACAACTAATGAAAAACTGTTTTTT.

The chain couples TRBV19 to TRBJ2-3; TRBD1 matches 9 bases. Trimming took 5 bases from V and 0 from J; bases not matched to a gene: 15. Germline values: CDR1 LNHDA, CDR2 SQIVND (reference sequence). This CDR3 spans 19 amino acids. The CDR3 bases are TGTGCCAGTAGTTTCTCCGGGACAGGGCGCCCCCCCAGCACAGATACGCAGTATTTT. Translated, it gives CASSFSGTGRPPSTDTQYF.

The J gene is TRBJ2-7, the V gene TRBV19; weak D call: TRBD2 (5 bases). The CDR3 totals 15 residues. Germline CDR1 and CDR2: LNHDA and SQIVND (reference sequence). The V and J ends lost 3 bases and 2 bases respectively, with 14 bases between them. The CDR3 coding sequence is TGTGCCAGTAGTATGGGCGGAGAGGGAACCTACGAGCAGTACTTC. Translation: CASSMGGEGTYEQYF.

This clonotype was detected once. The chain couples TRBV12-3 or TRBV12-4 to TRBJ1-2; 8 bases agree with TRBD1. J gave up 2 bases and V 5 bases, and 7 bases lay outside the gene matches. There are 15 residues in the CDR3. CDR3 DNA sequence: TGTGCCAGCAGTCGCTCGTGGACAGGGAACTATGGCTACACCTTC. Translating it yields CASSRSWTGNYGYTF.

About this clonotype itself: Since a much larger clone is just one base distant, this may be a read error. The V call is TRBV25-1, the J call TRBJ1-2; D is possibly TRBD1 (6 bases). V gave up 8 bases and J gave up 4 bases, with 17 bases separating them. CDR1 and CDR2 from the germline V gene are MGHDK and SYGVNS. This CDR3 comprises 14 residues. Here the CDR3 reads CASGLGGGPYGYTF. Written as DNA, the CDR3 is TGTGCCAGCGGTTTAGGGGGGGGACCCTATGGCTACACCTTC.